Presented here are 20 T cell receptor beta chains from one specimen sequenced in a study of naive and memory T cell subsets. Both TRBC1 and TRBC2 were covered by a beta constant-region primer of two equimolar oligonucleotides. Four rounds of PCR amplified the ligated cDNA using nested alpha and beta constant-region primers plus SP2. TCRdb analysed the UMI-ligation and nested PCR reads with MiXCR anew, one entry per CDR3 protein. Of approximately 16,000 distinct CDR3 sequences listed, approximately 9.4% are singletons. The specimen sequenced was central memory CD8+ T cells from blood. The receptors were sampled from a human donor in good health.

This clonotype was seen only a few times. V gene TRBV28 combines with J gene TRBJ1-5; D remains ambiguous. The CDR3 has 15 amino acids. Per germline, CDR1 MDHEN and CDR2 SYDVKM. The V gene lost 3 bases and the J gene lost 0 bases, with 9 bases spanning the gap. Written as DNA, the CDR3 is TGTGCCAGCAGTTTTCGCTATCCTAGCAATCAGCCCCAGCATTTT. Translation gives CASSFRYPSNQPQHF.

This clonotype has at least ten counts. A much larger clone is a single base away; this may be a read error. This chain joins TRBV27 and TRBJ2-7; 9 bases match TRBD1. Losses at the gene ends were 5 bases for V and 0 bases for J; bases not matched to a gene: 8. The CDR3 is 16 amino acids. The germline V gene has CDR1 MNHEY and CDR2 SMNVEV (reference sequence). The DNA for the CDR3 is TGTGCCAGCAGTCCCTCCCCGGGACAGGGCTCCTACGAGCAGTACTTC. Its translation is CASSPSPGQGSYEQYF.

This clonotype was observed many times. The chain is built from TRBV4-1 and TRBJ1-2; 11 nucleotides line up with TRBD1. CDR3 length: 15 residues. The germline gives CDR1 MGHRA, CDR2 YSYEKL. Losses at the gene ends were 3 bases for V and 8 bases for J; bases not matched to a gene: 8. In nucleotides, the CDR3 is TGCGCCAGCAGCCATCTTACCGGGACAGGGGGAGGCTACACCTTC. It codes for CASSHLTGTGGGYTF.

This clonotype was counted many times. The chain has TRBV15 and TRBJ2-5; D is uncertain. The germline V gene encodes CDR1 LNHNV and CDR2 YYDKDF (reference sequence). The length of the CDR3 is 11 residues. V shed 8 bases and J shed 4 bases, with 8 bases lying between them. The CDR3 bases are TGTGCCACCCGTTTGGGAGAGACCCAGTACTTC. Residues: CATRLGETQYF.

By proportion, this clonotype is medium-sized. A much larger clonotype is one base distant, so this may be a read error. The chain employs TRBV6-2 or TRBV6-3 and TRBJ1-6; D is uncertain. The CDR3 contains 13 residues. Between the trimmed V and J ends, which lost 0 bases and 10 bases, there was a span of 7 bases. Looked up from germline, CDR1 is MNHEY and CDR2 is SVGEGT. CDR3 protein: CASSYSGESPLHF. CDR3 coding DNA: TGTGCCAGCAGTTACTCCGGGGAATCACCCCTCCACTTT.

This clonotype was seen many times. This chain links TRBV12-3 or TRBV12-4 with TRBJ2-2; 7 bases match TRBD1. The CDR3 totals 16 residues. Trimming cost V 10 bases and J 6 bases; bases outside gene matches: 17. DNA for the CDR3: TGTGCCACCGATACCCCGGGACAGAGCCGACCCGGGGAGCTGTTTTTT. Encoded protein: CATDTPGQSRPGELFF.

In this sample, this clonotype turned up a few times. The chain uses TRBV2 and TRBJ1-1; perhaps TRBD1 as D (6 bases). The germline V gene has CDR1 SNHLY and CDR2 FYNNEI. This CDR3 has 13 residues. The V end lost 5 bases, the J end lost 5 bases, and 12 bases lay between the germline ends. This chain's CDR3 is CASSLRGGTEAFF. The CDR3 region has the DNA TGTGCCAGCAGTTTGAGAGGGGGGACTGAAGCTTTCTTT.

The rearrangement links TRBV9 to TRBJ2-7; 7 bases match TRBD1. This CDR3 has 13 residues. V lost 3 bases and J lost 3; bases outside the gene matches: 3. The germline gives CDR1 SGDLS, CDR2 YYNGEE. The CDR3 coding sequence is TGTGCCAGCAGCGCGGGACAGAACTACGAGCAGTACTTC. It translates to CASSAGQNYEQYF.

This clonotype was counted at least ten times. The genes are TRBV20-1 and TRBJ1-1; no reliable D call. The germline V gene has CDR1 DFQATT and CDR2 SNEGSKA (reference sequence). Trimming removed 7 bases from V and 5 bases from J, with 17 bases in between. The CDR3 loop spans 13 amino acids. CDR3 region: CSVADQHRTEAFF. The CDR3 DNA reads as TGCAGTGTGGCGGACCAACATAGGACTGAAGCTTTCTTT.

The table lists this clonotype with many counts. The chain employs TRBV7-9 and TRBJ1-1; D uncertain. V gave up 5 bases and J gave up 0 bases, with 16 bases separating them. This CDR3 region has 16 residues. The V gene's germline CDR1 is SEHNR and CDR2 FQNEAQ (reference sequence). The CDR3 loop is CASSNPLGIMNTEAFF. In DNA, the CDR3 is TGTGCCAGCAGCAATCCCCTGGGGATCATGAACACTGAAGCTTTCTTT.

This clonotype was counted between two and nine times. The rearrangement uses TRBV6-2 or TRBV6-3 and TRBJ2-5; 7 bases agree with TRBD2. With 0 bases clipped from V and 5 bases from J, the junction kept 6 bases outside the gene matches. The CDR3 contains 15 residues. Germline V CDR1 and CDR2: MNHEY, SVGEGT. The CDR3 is CASSYSGPGGETQYF. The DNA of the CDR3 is TGTGCCAGCAGTTACTCGGGCCCCGGGGGGGAGACCCAGTACTTC.

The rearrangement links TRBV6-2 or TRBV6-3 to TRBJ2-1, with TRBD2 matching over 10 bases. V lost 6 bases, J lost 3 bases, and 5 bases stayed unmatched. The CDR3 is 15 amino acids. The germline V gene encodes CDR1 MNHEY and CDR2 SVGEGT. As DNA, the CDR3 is TGTGCCAGCAGCCCCCCTAGCGGGGGCTACAATGAGCAGTTCTTC. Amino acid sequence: CASSPPSGGYNEQFF.

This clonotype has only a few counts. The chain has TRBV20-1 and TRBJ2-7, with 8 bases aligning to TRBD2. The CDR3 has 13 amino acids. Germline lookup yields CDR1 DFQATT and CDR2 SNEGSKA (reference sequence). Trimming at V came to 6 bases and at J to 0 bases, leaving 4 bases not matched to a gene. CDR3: CSALAGNSYEQYF. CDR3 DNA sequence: TGCAGTGCATTAGCGGGGAACTCCTACGAGCAGTACTTC.

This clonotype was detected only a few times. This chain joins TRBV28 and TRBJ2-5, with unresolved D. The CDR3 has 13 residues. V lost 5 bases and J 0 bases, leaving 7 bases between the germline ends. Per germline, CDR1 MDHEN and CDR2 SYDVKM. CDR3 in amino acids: CASSPYYQETQYF. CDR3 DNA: TGTGCCAGCAGTCCTTACTACCAAGAGACCCAGTACTTC.

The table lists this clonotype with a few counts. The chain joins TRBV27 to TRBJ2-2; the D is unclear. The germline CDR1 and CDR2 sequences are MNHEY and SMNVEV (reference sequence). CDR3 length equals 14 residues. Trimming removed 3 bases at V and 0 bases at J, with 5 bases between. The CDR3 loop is CASSFLANTGELFF. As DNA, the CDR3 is TGTGCCAGCAGTTTCCTAGCGAACACCGGGGAGCTGTTTTTT.

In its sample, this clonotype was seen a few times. In DNA form, the CDR3 reads TGTGCCAGCAGTTTTGGGACTAGCGAGGACGAGCAGTACTTC. Translation: CASSFGTSEDEQYF. The chain employs TRBV12-3 or TRBV12-4 and TRBJ2-7, with 10 bases matching TRBD2. V was clipped by 3 bases and J by 5 bases; unmatched bases: 4. The CDR3 spans 14 residues.

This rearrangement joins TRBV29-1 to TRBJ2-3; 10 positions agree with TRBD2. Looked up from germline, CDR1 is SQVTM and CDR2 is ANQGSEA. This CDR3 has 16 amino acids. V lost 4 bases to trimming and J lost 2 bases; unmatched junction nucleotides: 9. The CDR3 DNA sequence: TGCAGCGTTGGCGAACCGGGACTAGCGTCCACAGATACGCAGTATTTT. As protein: CSVGEPGLASTDTQYF.

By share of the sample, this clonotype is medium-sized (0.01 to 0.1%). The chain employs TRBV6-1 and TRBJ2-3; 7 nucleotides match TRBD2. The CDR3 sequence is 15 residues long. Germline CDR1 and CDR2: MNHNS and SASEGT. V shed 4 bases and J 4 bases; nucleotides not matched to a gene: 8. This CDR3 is CASSVGAGESDTQYF. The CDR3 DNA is TGTGCCAGCAGTGTAGGGGCGGGGGAGTCAGATACGCAGTATTTT.

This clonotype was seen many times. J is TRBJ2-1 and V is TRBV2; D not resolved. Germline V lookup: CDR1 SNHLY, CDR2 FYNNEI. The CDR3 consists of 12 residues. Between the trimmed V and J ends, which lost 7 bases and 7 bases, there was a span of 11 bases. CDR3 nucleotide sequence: TGTGCCAGCATGATCGTTGTGAATGAGCAGTTCTTC. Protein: CASMIVVNEQFF.

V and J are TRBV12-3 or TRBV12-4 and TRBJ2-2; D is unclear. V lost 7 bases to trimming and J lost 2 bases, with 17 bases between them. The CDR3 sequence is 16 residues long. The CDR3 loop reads CASKAMWVANTGELFF. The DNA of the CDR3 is TGTGCCAGCAAGGCCATGTGGGTGGCAAACACCGGGGAGCTGTTTTTT.